This T cell receptor (beta chain) emerged from a study of T-cell memory formation after mild COVID-19. Germline CDR1 and CDR2: KGHDR and SFDVKD. This CDR3 is built from 15 residues. Deletions cut 3 bases from V and 2 bases from J, with 12 bases between. With respect to this clonotype: Its matching antigen is unknown.

In TCRdb, the 5' RACE reads were re-called with MiXCR into one record per CDR3 protein. Of 200,000 or so distinct CDR3 sequences in the sample, around 17% were seen once. Study conclusions and caveats: Pre-infection memory carried some responding clones, suggesting that cross-reactive memory joined. CD4+ contracting clones lay mainly in CM and EM, CD8+ ones in EMRA.

V usage is TRBV24-1 and J usage is TRBJ2-5; D is perhaps TRBD1 or TRBD2 (5 bases each). Sequenced: PBMCs or a T cell subset sorted from them (not recorded which). The sequence derives from an adult woman who had mild COVID-19 (a few samples of this study predate the infection). Cell type and time point are not known. Here the CDR3 reads CATSDRGAAQETQYF. CDR3 DNA sequence: TGTGCCACCAGTGATAGAGGGGCCGCTCAAGAGACCCAGTACTTC.